Described below is a single T cell receptor beta chain sequence and its context. Its antigen is as yet unknown. CDR3 size: 13 residues. The V gene lost 8 bases and the J gene lost 2 bases, with 13 bases spanning the gap. Germline V lookup: CDR1 LGHDT, CDR2 YNNKEL (reference sequence). The sample belongs to a study of CD8 T cells in Susac syndrome. Study-level points and caveats: CD8+ clones in Susac expanded most in TEMRA cells and active patients. In total CD8+ repertoires, some 15 Susac-specific public clones were found, and in CD8+ TEMRA repertoires, about 5 were found.

RNA, at about 0.5 to 1 ug, was reverse transcribed with random hexamers. The immunoSEQ assay covered 54 Vbeta and 13 Jbeta segments for CDR3. TCRdb re-derived calls from the immunoSEQ multiplex PCR reads in MiXCR, one entry per CDR3 protein. The sample records around 95,000 distinct CDR3 sequences, roughly 96% being singletons. V gene TRBV3-1 combines with J gene TRBJ2-7; D could derive from TRBD1 or TRBD2 (5 bases each). The sequenced sample was CD8+ T cells from PBMCs. The origin of this receptor is a human donor with Susac syndrome. The CDR3 nucleotides read TGTGCCAGCGCCCTGGGGGATACCTACGAGCAGTACTTC. It specifies CASALGDTYEQYF.